Sequencing of this T cell receptor beta chain was carried out in a study of shared clonotypes between healthy human individuals. Study-level points and caveats: Generally, naive subsets came out with larger estimated richness than memory subsets.

There are 14 residues in the CDR3. The V end lost 0 bases, the J end lost 4 bases, and 10 bases lay between the germline ends. Germline V gives CDR1 SGHRS, CDR2 YFSETQ. Comments on this clone: Its antigen is as yet unknown.

Researchers divided each subset's genomic DNA evenly across several immunoSEQ plates. In the original analysis: For the immunoSEQ data, sequences were junction-only without quality scores, so filtering differed. Libraries were prepared by immunoSEQ multiplex PCR; TCRdb keeps only in-frame clonotypes and omits some of them. That table gives V, J and clone size, and the DNA gave D and trimming. The table shows 2 million to 2.5 million clones, with 85% to 95% occurring only once. The sequence was collected from a man aged 18 to 29 in good health. Some clones in this sample may be carry-over from other donors' samples. Sequencing used naive CD4+ T cells from PBMCs. The subset was: CD45RA+ positively selected. This chain links TRBV5-1 with TRBJ1-2; no definite D call. CDR3 nucleotide sequence: TGCGCCAGCAGCTTGGGTCAGCCTGCCTATGGCTACACCTTC. This sequence encodes CASSLGQPAYGYTF. Together with reference TRBV5-1 and TRBJ1-2, the CDR3 gives the full variable domain: KAGVTQTPRYLIKTRGQQVTLSCSPISGHRSVSWYQQTPGQGLQFLFEYFSETQRNKGNFPGRFSGRQFSNSRSEMNVSTLELGDSALYLCASSLGQPAYGYTFGSGTRLTVV.